This TCR beta chain is from a study of cytomegalovirus exposure and HLA in healthy donors. Researchers ran the PCR with 60 Vbeta and 13 Jbeta primers. Only in-frame clones appear in the TCRdb table, and some are missing; sequencing was by immunoSEQ multiplex PCR. The sample includes about 130,000 clones, 10% to 13% of them seen just once. Study-level findings and limits: Per a prior analysis, the majority of TCR beta V segments were productive roughly 87% or roughly 30% of the time. Later analysis identified 16,951 TCR beta sequences associated with HLA alleles, using a false discovery rate threshold of 0.05.

This clone came up many times. What it binds is unknown. V was trimmed by 6 bases and J by 1 base, leaving 9 bases between them. The CDR3 sequence is 13 residues long. The germline CDR1 and CDR2 sequences are MRHNA and SNTAGT. V and J are TRBV6-4 and TRBJ1-1; maybe TRBD1 (5 bases). The receptor comes from a woman in her late teens or twenties in good health and CMV-seropositive. Sequencing was carried out using PBMCs. The CDR3 region has the DNA TGTGCCAGCAGGCGGGGGGAGAACACTGAAGCTTTCTTT. Its translation: CASRRGENTEAFF.